This note documents a single T cell receptor beta chain sequence. Seattle patients were enrolled while actively infected and followed longitudinally. In the original workflow: Reference gene primer amplification yielded estimated nucleated cell counts. Using immunoSEQ multiplex PCR, the repertoire was profiled, and TCRdb retains in-frame clones only, with some absent. D and trimming come from the DNA, and the V and J calls and clone size come from that table. The table has some 220,000 clones, around 90% seen once. These data are taken from a study of blood T cell repertoires in COVID-19. Study context: COVID-19 samples, acute and convalescent, were from the United States, Italy and Spain. Sources were T cells, B-cell-depleted T cells, or PBMCs; the material itself was cDNA or gDNA.

The CDR3 is 17 residues long. Trimming shortened V by 4 bases and J by 0 bases, and 19 bases separated the two germline ends. CDR1 and CDR2 (germline): SGHNT, YYREEE (reference sequence). What was sequenced was peripheral blood. V gene TRBV5-4 combines with J gene TRBJ1-1, with D perhaps TRBD1 (5 bases). This receptor was taken from a young man with COVID-19, enrolled during active disease. The CDR3 DNA sequence: TGTGCCAGCAGCCCCTCCGGGGGAGGGGTCATGAACACTGAAGCTTTCTTT. It specifies CASSPSGGGVMNTEAFF.